This paragraph covers one T cell receptor (beta chain) sequence. Its specificity is not known. These data originate in a study of T cell responses to AZD1222 COVID-19 vaccine. Study-level points and caveats: Compared with day 0, the breadth and depth of the Spike-specific TCR repertoire rose significantly after two doses of AZD1222. At study baseline, merely more than 5 AZD1222 recipients were seropositive. White British people made up most donors, females outnumbered males, and clonal diversity was possibly underestimated.

The CDR3 loop spans 12 amino acids. The V end was cut by 5 bases, the J end by 5 bases, with 6 bases between. Data came from immunoSEQ multiplex PCR; TCRdb stores just in-frame clones and leaves some out. This sample has approximately 110,000 clones; around nine tenths occur once, and the top ten carry around 8.4%. J is TRBJ2-2 and V is TRBV12-3 or TRBV12-4, with D hard to call. The input for sequencing was peripheral blood, taken on day 0 of AZD1222 vaccination. The sequence came from an adult in good health. The CDR3 coding sequence is TGTGCCAGCAGTCCGGATACCGGGGAGCTGTTTTTT. It translates to CASSPDTGELFF.